These 15 T cell receptor beta chains were sequenced from one sample in a study of T-cell memory formation after mild COVID-19. Each CDR3 protein is one row after TCRdb ran MiXCR on the 5' RACE reads. The table records 430,000 or so distinct CDR3 sequences, 25% of them present only once. The specimen sequenced was PBMCs or a T cell subset sorted from them (not recorded which). The receptors were gathered from an adult woman who had mild COVID-19 (a few samples of this study predate the infection). Cell type and time point are not known.

For this clonotype: An end of the junction differs from the germline gene, which may be a read error. The V and J genes are TRBV7-9 and TRBJ2-3, with D unresolved. CDR1 is SEHNR and CDR2 is FQNEAQ in the germline V gene (reference sequence). CDR3 length: 16 residues. CDR3 sequence (DNA): TGTGCCAGCATCTTAGGGTCCACGCTACCCACAGATACGCAGTATTTT. Residues: CASILGSTLPTDTQYF.

This clonotype was seen only a few times. The chain has TRBV6-2 or TRBV6-3 and TRBJ2-3, with 8 nucleotides matching TRBD2. CDR1 is MNHEY and CDR2 is SVGEGT in the germline V gene. J was trimmed by 5 bases and V by 5 bases; bases with no gene match: 6. The length of the CDR3 is 14 residues. The CDR3 loop reads CASSTSLAGDTQYF. For the CDR3, the DNA is TGTGCCAGCAGTACGTCTCTAGCGGGAGATACGCAGTATTTT.

This clonotype has more than one count but fewer than ten. The chain joins TRBV20-1 to TRBJ2-3, with TRBD2 matching over 10 bases. Germline V lookup: CDR1 DFQATT, CDR2 SNEGSKA (reference sequence). V lost 6 bases and J lost 0; bases outside the gene matches: 6. The CDR3 is 15 amino acids. CDR3 in DNA: TGCAGTGCCGCGGGGACTAGCGCAAGCACAGATACGCAGTATTTT. Translating gives CSAAGTSASTDTQYF.

This clonotype was seen a single time. The chain employs TRBV25-1 and TRBJ1-5; D not resolved. This CDR3 spans 15 amino acids. V was cut by 3 bases and J by 0 bases, with 9 bases left in between. Germline assignment: CDR1 MGHDK and CDR2 SYGVNS. The chain's CDR3 is CASSDGQDSNQPQHF. CDR3 DNA sequence: TGTGCCAGCAGTGACGGGCAGGATAGCAATCAGCCCCAGCATTTT.

This clonotype was seen many times. V usage is TRBV6-4 and J usage is TRBJ2-3; D gene unclear. From germline, CDR1 is MRHNA and CDR2 SNTAGT. CDR3 length equals 15 residues. Trimming stripped 2 bases from V and 4 bases from J, with 13 bases between. The DNA for the CDR3 is TGTGCCAGCAGTGACGAGCAGGAAGGGTCAGATACGCAGTATTTT. Protein product: CASSDEQEGSDTQYF.

This clonotype was counted ten times or more. The chain links TRBV20-1 to TRBJ2-5, with D maybe TRBD2 (6 bases). The CDR3 has 14 amino acids. The V end was cut by 8 bases, the J end by 4 bases, with 20 bases between. Germline V gene lookup returns CDR1 DFQATT and CDR2 SNEGSKA (reference sequence). This CDR3 is CSLPWGGPGETQYF. As DNA, the CDR3 is TGCAGTCTTCCGTGGGGAGGCCCGGGAGAGACCCAGTACTTC.

The table lists this clonotype with a few counts. The rearrangement uses TRBV12-3 or TRBV12-4 and TRBJ2-7; 14 bases match TRBD2. V was pared by 7 bases and J by 6 bases, with 5 bases of the junction left unmatched. The CDR3 is made up of 14 amino acids. The chain's CDR3 is CASKGLAGVGEQYF. Written as DNA, the CDR3 is TGTGCCAGCAAGGGACTAGCGGGAGTGGGCGAGCAGTACTTC.

The chain links TRBV29-1 to TRBJ2-6, with 7 bases matching TRBD1. Looked up from germline, CDR1 is SQVTM and CDR2 is ANQGSEA. The CDR3 covers 19 residues. V shed 0 bases and J 1 base; nucleotides not matched to a gene: 12. The CDR3 sequence: CSVEDAPGNRGSGANVLTF. In DNA, the CDR3 is TGCAGCGTTGAAGACGCCCCTGGGAACAGGGGTTCTGGGGCCAACGTCCTGACTTTC.

The count of this clonotype is one. The chain employs TRBV6-6 and TRBJ2-7; tentative D call: TRBD1 (6 bases). Trimming stripped 5 bases from V and 6 bases from J, with 17 bases between. The CDR3 has 14 residues. CDR1 and CDR2 from the germline V gene are MNHNY and SVGAGI (reference sequence). CDR3 nucleotides: TGTGCCAGCAGTACGATGACAGGTCTAACCGAGCAGTACTTC. This encodes CASSTMTGLTEQYF.

The CDR3 DNA sequence: TGTGCCAGCAGGCGACAAAGCCCCTCTGGGGCCAACGTCCTGACTTTC. This gives the protein CASRRQSPSGANVLTF. The V call is TRBV13, the J call TRBJ2-6; no firm D call. Germline V gene lookup returns CDR1 PRHDT and CDR2 FYEKMQ (reference sequence). The V end lost 6 bases, the J end lost 0 bases, and 12 bases lay between the germline ends. This CDR3 spans 16 amino acids.

This sequence joins TRBV12-3 or TRBV12-4 and TRBJ2-1; D tentatively fits TRBD1 or TRBD2 (6 bases each). V was cut by 1 base and J by 8 bases, with 18 bases left in between. The CDR3 runs to 16 residues. CDR3 in amino acids: CASSLERGTWVDEQFF. The CDR3 DNA follows: TGTGCCAGCAGTTTAGAACGCGGGACATGGGTGGATGAGCAGTTCTTC.

The chain uses TRBV4-1 and TRBJ2-3, with a weak D call TRBD1 (6 bases). Germline-derived CDR1 and CDR2 are MGHRA and YSYEKL. Trimming stripped 2 bases from V and 2 bases from J, with 8 bases between. The CDR3 is 14 amino acids. The CDR3 DNA reads TGCGCCAGCAGCCAAACAGGGTTCACAGATACGCAGTATTTT. Its protein product is CASSQTGFTDTQYF.

In its sample, this clonotype was seen a few times. The rearrangement links TRBV20-1 to TRBJ2-7, with D possibly TRBD1 on 5 matching bases. Per the germline V gene, CDR1 is DFQATT and CDR2 is SNEGSKA (reference sequence). Trimming left V 6 bases short and J 2 bases short, with 14 bases between. This CDR3 is 13 amino acids long. The CDR3 spells CSARQTPAYEQYF. CDR3 nucleotide sequence: TGCAGTGCCCGACAGACGCCCGCCTACGAGCAGTACTTC.

V and J are TRBV2 and TRBJ1-3; D may be TRBD1 (5 bases). This CDR3 region has 14 residues. Looked up from germline, CDR1 is SNHLY and CDR2 is FYNNEI. Trimming cost V 3 bases and J 0 bases, with 6 bases left between them. The CDR3 loop is CASSEGPSGNTIYF. In DNA, the CDR3 is TGTGCCAGCAGTGAGGGACCCTCTGGAAACACCATATATTTT.

Only a few counts were recorded for this clonotype. The chain has TRBV7-9 and TRBJ2-3; TRBD1 aligns across 8 bases. CDR3 length equals 15 residues. With 5 bases clipped from V and 2 bases from J, the junction kept 6 bases outside the gene matches. Germline assignment: CDR1 SEHNR and CDR2 FQNEAQ (reference sequence). CDR3 loop: CASSPTTGDTDTQYF. CDR3 nucleotides: TGTGCCAGCAGCCCCACGACAGGGGACACAGATACGCAGTATTTT.